This T cell receptor (beta chain) came from a study of human T cells and chemical hapten exposure. This CDR3 comprises 14 residues. Germline CDR1 is KGHSH and CDR2 is LQKENI. J lost 4 bases, V lost 3 bases, and 4 bases had no gene match. Time point described: patch test 2, 6 weeks after DPC sensitization. Described treatment: therapeutic diphenylcyclopropenone sensitization with weekly scalp DPC. MiXCR was run by TCRdb on the RACE reads, yielding one entry per CDR3 protein. The table includes about 380,000 distinct CDR3 sequences, around 6% detected once. A few counts support this clonotype. This material consisted of whole blood, taken in connection with sensitization to the hapten diphenylcyclopropenone (DPC). The chain combines TRBV18 with TRBJ2-5; TRBD2 matches 8 bases. This receptor was taken from a woman aged 18-35 years with alopecia areata. Some clones in this sample may be carry-over from other donors' samples. Here the CDR3 reads CASSPEAGGETQYF. In DNA form, the CDR3 reads TGTGCCAGCTCACCGGAGGCGGGGGGAGAGACCCAGTACTTC.